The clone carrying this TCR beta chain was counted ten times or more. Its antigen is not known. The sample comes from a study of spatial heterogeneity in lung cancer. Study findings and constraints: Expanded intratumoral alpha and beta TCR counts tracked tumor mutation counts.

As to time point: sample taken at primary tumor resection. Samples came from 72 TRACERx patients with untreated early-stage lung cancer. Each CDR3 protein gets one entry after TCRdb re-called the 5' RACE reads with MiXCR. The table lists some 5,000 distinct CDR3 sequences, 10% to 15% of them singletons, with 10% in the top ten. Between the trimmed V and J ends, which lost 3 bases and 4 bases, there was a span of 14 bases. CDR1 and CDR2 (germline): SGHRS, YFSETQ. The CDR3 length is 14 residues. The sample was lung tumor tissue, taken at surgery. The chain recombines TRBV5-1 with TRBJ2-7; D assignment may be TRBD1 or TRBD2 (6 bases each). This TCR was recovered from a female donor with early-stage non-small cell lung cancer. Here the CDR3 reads CASSSTGGRYEQYF. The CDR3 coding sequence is TGCGCCAGCAGCTCGACCGGGGGCCGTTACGAGCAGTACTTC. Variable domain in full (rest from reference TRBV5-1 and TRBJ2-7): KAGVTQTPRYLIKTRGQQVTLSCSPISGHRSVSWYQQTPGQGLQFLFEYFSETQRNKGNFPGRFSGRQFSNSRSEMNVSTLELGDSALYLCASSSTGGRYEQYFGPGTRLTVT.